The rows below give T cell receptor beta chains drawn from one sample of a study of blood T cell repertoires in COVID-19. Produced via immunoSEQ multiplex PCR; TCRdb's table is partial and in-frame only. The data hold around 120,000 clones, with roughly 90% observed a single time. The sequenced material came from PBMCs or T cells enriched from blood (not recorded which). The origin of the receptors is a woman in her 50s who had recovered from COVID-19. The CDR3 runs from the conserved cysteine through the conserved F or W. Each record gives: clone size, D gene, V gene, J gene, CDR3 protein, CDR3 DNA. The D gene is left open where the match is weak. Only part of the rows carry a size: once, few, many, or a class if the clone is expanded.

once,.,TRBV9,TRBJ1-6,CASSPTGGWDSPLHF,TGTGCCAGCAGCCCAACGGGGGGGTGGGATTCACCCCTCCACTTT
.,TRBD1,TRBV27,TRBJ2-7,CASSATTGGVYEQYF,TGTGCCAGCAGTGCCACGACAGGGGGCGTCTACGAGCAGTACTTC
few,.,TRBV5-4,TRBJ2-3,CASGLSTDTQYF,TGTGCCAGCGGCCTTAGCACAGATACGCAGTATTTT
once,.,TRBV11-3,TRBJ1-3,CASSLASGNTIYF,TGTGCCAGCAGCTTAGCGTCTGGAAACACCATATATTTT
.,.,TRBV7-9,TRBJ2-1,CASSLTGERGEQFF,TGTGCCAGCAGCTTAACGGGGGAGAGGGGTGAGCAGTTCTTC
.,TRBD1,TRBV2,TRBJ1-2,CASIPGQGYYGYTF,TGTGCCAGCATTCCGGGACAGGGTTACTATGGCTACACCTTC
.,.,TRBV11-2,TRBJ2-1,CASSLRAGAYNEQFF,TGTGCCAGCAGCCTCCGGGCAGGGGCCTACAATGAGCAGTTCTTC
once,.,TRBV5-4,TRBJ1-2,CASSLLASSGRAGGYTF,TGTGCCAGCAGCTTGTTGGCTTCGAGTGGCAGGGCAGGCGGCTACACCTTC
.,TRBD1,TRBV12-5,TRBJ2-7,CASGPMGQPSYEQYF,TGTGCTAGTGGTCCAATGGGACAGCCCTCCTACGAGCAGTACTTC
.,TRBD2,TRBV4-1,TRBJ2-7,CASSQDLYGGAYEQYF,TGCGCCAGCAGCCAAGATCTTTATGGGGGGGCCTACGAGCAGTACTTC
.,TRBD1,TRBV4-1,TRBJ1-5,CASSQDFEGAPPSNQPQHF,TGCGCCAGCAGCCAAGATTTCGAGGGGGCTCCCCCTAGCAATCAGCCCCAGCATTTT
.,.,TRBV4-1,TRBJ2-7,CASSQPGNNHYEQYF,TGCGCCAGCAGCCAACCGGGGAACAACCACTACGAGCAGTACTTC
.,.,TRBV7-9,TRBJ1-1,CASSRGAEAFF,TGTGCCAGCAGCCGGGGGGCTGAAGCTTTCTTT
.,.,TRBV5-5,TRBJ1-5,CASSRNRVDNQPQHF,TGTGCCAGCAGCCGCAACAGGGTAGACAATCAGCCCCAGCATTTT
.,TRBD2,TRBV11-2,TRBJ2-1,CASSSRLAVYEQFF,TGTGCCAGCAGCTCCCGCCTAGCGGTGTATGAGCAGTTCTTC
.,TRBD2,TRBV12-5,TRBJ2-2,CASGPPGGLNTGELFF,TGTGCTAGTGGTCCCCCGGGGGGGCTTAACACCGGGGAGCTGTTTTTT
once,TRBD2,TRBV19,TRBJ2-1,CASSPAGLAGPSYNEQFF,TGTGCCAGTAGCCCTGCGGGACTAGCGGGGCCCTCCTACAATGAGCAGTTCTTC
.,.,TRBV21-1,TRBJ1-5,CASSKVSRGWVNQPQHF,TGTGCCAGCAGCAAAGTTAGCAGGGGGTGGGTCAATCAGCCCCAGCATTTT
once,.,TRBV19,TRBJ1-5,CASGGVYQPQHF,TGTGCCAGTGGGGGCGTATATCAGCCCCAGCATTTT
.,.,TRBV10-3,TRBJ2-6,CAMSGANVLTF,TGTGCCATGTCAGGGGCCAACGTCCTGACTTTC
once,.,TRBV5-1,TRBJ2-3,CASSTVAATDTQYF,TGCGCCAGCAGCACCGTAGCGGCCACAGATACGCAGTATTTT
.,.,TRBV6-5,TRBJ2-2,CASSFSGAETGELFF,TGTGCCAGCAGTTTCTCGGGGGCGGAGACCGGGGAGCTGTTTTTT
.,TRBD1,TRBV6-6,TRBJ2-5,CASSPGQGGETQYF,TGTGCCAGCAGCCCTGGACAGGGTGGGGAGACCCAGTACTTC
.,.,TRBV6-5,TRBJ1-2,CASSLGQNYGYTF,TGTGCCAGCAGCCTTGGACAGAACTATGGCTACACCTTC
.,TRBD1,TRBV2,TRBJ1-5,CASRDRVRNQPQHF,TGTGCCAGCAGGGACAGGGTTCGCAATCAGCCCCAGCATTTT
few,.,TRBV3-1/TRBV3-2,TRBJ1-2,CASSQERGILNYGYTF,TGTGCCAGCAGCCAAGAGAGAGGGATACTTAACTATGGCTACACCTTC
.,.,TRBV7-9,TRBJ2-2,CASSRLSNTGELFF,TGTGCCAGCAGCCGACTCTCAAACACCGGGGAGCTGTTTTTT
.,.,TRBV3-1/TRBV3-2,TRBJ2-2,CASSLYPPGELFF,TGTGCCAGCAGCCTCTATCCGCCCGGGGAGCTGTTTTTT
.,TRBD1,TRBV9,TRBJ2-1,CASSVARLTGGLDEQFF,TGTGCCAGCAGCGTAGCTCGTTTGACAGGGGGTTTGGATGAGCAGTTCTTC
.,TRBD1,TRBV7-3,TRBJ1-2,CASSFRTGRLLDYGYTF,TGTGCCAGCAGCTTTAGGACAGGTCGCCTTTTGGACTATGGCTACACCTTC
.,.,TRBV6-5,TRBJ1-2,CASREDGISNYGYTF,TGTGCCAGCAGGGAGGACGGTATCTCTAACTATGGCTACACCTTC
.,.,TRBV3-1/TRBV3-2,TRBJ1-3,CASSLGSSGNTIYF,TGTGCCAGCAGCCTAGGGAGCTCTGGAAACACCATATATTTT
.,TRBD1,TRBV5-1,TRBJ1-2,CASSFLGQDYGYTF,TGCGCCAGCAGCTTCTTAGGACAGGACTATGGCTACACCTTC
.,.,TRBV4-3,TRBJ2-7,CASSQGPEAYEQYF,TGCGCCAGCAGCCAAGGTCCAGAGGCATACGAGCAGTACTTC
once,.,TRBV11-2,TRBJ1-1,CASSLDIGAGGVFF,TGTGCCAGCAGCTTAGATATAGGGGCGGGGGGCGTCTTTTTT
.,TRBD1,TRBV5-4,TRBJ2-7,CASSLLSGTVKSFGNYEQYF,TGTGCCAGCAGTCTCCTATCCGGGACAGTTAAAAGTTTTGGGAACTACGAGCAGTACTTC
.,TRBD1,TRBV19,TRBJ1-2,CASSTQDRGSGYTF,TGTGCCAGTAGTACACAGGACAGGGGATCTGGCTACACCTTC
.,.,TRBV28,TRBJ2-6,CASSLGQNSGANVLTF,TGTGCCAGCAGTCTCGGACAGAACTCTGGGGCCAACGTCCTGACTTTC
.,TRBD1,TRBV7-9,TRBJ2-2,CASSDRGLTGELFF,TGTGCCAGCTCCGATAGGGGGCTGACCGGGGAGCTGTTTTTT
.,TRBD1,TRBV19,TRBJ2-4,CASSIVDRGSLAKNIQYF,TGTGCCAGTAGTATAGTCGACAGGGGAAGTCTAGCCAAAAACATTCAGTACTTC
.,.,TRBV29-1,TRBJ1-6,CSVLLGRIGSPLHF,TGCAGCGTTCTCCTTGGGAGGATAGGATCACCCCTCCACTTT
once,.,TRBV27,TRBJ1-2,CASSPDGGMYYGYTF,TGTGCCAGCAGCCCCGATGGGGGCATGTACTATGGCTACACCTTC
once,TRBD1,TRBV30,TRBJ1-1,CAWSGRQGNTEAFF,TGTGCCTGGAGTGGGAGACAGGGGAACACTGAAGCTTTCTTT
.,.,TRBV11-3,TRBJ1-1,CASSSTLGSRTEAFF,TGTGCCAGCAGCTCAACATTGGGCAGTAGGACTGAAGCTTTCTTT
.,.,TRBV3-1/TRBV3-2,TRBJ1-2,CASTLSDRPMNGYTF,TGTGCCAGCACCCTCTCCGACAGGCCAATGAATGGTTACACCTTC
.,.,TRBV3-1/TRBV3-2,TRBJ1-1,CASSQDNLVGEAFF,TGTGCCAGCAGCCAAGATAACCTGGTCGGTGAAGCTTTCTTT